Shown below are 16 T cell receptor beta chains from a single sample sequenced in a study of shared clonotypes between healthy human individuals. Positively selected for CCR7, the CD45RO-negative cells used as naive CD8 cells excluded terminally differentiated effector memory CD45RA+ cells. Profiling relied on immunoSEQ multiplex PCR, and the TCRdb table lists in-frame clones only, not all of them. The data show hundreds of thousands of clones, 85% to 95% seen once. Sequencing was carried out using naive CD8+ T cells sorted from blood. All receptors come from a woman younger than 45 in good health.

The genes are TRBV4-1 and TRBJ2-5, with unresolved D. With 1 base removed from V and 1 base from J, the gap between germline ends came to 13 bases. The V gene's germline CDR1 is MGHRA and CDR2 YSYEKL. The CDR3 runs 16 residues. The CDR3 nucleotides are TGCGCCAGCAGCCAAGTACCGCCGGAACCCCAAGAGACCCAGTACTTC. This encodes CASSQVPPEPQETQYF.

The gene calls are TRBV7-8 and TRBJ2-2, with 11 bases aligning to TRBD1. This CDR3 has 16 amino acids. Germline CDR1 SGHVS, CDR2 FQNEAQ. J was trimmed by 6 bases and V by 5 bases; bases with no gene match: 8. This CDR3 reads CASSLGGQGDPGELFF. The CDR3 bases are TGTGCCAGCAGCCTGGGGGGACAGGGGGATCCCGGGGAGCTGTTTTTT.

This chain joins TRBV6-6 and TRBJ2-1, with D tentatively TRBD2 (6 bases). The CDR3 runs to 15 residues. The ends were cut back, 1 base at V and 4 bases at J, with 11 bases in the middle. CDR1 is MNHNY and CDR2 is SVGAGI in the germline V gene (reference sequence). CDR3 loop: CASSYLSGGYNEQFF. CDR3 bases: TGTGCCAGCAGTTACTTATCCGGGGGTTACAATGAGCAGTTCTTC.

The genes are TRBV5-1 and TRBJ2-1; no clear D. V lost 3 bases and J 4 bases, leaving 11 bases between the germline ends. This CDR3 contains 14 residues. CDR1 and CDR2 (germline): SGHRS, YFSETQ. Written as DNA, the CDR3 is TGCGCCAGCAGCTCCCGATGGGCTTACAATGAGCAGTTCTTC. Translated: CASSSRWAYNEQFF.

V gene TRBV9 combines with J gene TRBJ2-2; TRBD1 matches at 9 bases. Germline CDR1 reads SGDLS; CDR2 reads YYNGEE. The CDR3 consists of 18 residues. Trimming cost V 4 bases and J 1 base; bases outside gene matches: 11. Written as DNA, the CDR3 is TGTGCCAGCAGCCCTCGGACAGGGGTCACCCAGAACACCGGGGAGCTGTTTTTT. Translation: CASSPRTGVTQNTGELFF.

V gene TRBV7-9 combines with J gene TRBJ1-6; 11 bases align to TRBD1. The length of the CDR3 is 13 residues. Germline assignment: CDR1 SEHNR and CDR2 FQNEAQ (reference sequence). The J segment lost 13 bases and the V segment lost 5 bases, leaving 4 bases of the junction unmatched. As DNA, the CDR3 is TGTGCCAGCAGCGGGACAGGGGGGCTCCCCCTCCACTTT. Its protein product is CASSGTGGLPLHF.

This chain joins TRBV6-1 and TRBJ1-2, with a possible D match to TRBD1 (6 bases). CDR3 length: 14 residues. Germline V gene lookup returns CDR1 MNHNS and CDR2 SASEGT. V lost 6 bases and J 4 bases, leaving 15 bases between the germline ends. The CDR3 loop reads CASSELGGPYGYTF. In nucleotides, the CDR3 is TGTGCCAGCAGCGAGCTTGGGGGCCCCTATGGCTACACCTTC.

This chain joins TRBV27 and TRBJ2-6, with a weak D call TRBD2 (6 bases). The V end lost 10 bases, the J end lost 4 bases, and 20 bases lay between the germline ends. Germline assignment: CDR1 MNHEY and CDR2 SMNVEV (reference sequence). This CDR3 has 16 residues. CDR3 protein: CAISPVGGTGANVLTF. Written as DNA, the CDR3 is TGTGCCATCTCTCCTGTCGGAGGGACGGGGGCCAACGTCCTGACTTTC.

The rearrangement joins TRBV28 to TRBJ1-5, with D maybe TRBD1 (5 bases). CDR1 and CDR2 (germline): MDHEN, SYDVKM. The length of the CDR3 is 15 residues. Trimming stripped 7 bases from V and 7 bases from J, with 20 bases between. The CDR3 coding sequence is TGTGCCAGCAATCACCCCTCTGGGGGTCAGCAGCCCCAGCATTTT. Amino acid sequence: CASNHPSGGQQPQHF.

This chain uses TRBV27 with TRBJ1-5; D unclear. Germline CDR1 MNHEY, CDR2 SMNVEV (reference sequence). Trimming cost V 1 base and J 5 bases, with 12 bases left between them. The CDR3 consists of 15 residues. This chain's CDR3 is CASSLYKRADQPQHF. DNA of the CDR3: TGTGCCAGCAGTTTATACAAGCGGGCGGATCAGCCCCAGCATTTT.

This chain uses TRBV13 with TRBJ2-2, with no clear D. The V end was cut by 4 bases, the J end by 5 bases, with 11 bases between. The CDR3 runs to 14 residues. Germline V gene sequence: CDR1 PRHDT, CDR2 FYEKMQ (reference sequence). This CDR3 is CASSSRSMTGELFF. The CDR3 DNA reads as TGTGCCAGCAGCTCCCGTTCCATGACCGGGGAGCTGTTTTTT. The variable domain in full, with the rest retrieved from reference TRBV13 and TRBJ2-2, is AAGVIQSPRHLIKEKRETATLKCYPIPRHDTVYWYQQGPGQDPQFLISFYEKMQSDKGSIPDRFSAQQFSDYHSELNMSSLELGDSALYFCASSSRSMTGELFFGEGSRLTVL.

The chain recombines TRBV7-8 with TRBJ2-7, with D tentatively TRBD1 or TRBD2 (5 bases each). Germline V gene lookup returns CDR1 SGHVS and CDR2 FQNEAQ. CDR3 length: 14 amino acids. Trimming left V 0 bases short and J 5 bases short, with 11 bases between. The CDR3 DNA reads TGTGCCAGCAGCTTAGCGCGAGGGGCGGACGAGCAGTACTTC. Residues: CASSLARGADEQYF.

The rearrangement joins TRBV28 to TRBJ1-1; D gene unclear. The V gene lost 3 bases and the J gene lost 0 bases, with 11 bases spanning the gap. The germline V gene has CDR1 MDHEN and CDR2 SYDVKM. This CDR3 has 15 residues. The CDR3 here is CASSFFAGLNTEAFF. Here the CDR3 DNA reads TGTGCCAGCAGTTTTTTTGCAGGCCTGAACACTGAAGCTTTCTTT. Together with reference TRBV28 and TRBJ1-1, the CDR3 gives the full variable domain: DVKVTQSSRYLVKRTGEKVFLECVQDMDHENMFWYRQDPGLGLRLIYFSYDVKMKEKGDIPEGYSVSREKKERFSLILESASTNQTSMYLCASSFFAGLNTEAFFGQGTRLTVV.

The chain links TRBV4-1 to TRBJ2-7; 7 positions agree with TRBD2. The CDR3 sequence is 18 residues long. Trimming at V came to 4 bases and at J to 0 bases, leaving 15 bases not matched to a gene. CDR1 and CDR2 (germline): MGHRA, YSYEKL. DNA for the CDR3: TGCGCCAGCAGCCCTTCCGTTGTCCTCGGACTAGTCTCCTACGAGCAGTACTTC. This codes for CASSPSVVLGLVSYEQYF.

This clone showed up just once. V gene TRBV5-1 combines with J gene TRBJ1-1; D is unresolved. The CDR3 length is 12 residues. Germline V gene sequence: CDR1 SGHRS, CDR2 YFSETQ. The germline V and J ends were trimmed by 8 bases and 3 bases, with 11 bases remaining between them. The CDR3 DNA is TGCGCCAGAGTGGGAGGATACACTGAAGCTTTCTTT. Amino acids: CARVGGYTEAFF.

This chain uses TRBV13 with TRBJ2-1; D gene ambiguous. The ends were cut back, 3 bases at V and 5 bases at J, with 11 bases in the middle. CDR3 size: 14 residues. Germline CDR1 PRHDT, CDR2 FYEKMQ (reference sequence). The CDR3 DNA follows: TGTGCCAGCAGCTTTTTACAGAAAAACAATGAGCAGTTCTTC. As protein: CASSFLQKNNEQFF.